The table lists the clone carrying this TCR beta chain with a count of one. The sample originates from a study of blood T cell repertoires in COVID-19. Study in general: Sites in the United States, Italy and Spain provided acute and convalescent COVID-19 samples. PBMCs, B-cell-depleted T cells, or T cells provided the cDNA or gDNA that made up the material.

Per the study methods: Nucleated cell number was recorded as an estimate derived from reference gene primer amplification. The data were produced by immunoSEQ multiplex PCR, yet TCRdb's version contains in-frame clones alone and is incomplete. The V and J calls and the clone size are those of that table, but D and trimming were determined from the DNA. The table lists some 130,000 clones, about 86% of them singletons. Germline V gene data show CDR1 as LNHDA and CDR2 as SQIVND (reference sequence). The CDR3 consists of 14 residues. V shed 4 bases and J 2 bases; nucleotides not matched to a gene: 4. This clonotype originated in a woman aged 60-75 years with active or convalescent COVID-19. Material: peripheral blood. The V and J genes are TRBV19 and TRBJ2-7, with 8 bases lining up with TRBD2. The CDR3 loop reads CASSTGRGAYEQYF. The CDR3 bases are TGTGCCAGTAGTACCGGGAGGGGGGCCTACGAGCAGTACTTC.